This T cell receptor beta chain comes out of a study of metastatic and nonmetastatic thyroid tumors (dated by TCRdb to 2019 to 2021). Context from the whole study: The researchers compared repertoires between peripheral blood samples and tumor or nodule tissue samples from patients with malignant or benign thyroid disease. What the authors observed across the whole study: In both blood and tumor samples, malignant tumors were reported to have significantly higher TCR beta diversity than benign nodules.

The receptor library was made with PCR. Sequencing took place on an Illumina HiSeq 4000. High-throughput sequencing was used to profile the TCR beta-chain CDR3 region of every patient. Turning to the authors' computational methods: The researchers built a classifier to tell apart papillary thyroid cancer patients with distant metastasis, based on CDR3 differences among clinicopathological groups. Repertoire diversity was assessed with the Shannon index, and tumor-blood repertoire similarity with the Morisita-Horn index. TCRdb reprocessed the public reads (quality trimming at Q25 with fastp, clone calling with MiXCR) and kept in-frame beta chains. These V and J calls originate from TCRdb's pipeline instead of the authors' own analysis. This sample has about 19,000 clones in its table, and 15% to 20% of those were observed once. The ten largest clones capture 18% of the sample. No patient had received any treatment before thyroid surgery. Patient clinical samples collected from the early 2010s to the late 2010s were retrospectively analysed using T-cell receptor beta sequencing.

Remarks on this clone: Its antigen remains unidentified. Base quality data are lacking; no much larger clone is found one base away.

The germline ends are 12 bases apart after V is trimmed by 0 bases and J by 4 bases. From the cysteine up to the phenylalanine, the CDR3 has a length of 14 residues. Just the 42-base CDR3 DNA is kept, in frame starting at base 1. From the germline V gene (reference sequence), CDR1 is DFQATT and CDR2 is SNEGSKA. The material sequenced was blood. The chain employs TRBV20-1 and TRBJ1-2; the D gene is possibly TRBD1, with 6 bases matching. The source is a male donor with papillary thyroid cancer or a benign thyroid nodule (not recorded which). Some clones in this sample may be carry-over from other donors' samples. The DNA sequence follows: TGCAGTGCTAGAGACTACACAGGGCTCTATGGCTACACCTTC. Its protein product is CSARDYTGLYGYTF.